This T cell receptor (beta chain) comes out of a study of response to subunit inactivated influenza vaccine. Study results and caveats: It was suggested by the authors that few new T cells are recruited by each seasonal influenza vaccination.

The CDR3 covers 18 residues. CDR1 and CDR2 from the germline V gene are ENHRY and SYGVKD. Trimming pared 1 base from V and 2 bases from J, leaving 19 bases between. TCRdb analysed the RT-PCR reads with MiXCR anew, one entry per CDR3 protein. In the table there are more than 150,000 distinct CDR3 sequences, about 10% of which are singletons. Note on this clonotype: Antigen: not known.

Sequenced here: CD8+ T cells sorted from PBMCs, sampled around 25 months after vaccination. This rearrangement joins TRBV10-3 to TRBJ2-3; D remains ambiguous. The sequence came from a man aged 50-75 years who received an inactivated influenza vaccine. The DNA of the CDR3 is TGTGCCATCAGTGAGTTCACGGCTGGGCTTCCCCTCACAGATACGCAGTATTTT. Its translation is CAISEFTAGLPLTDTQYF.